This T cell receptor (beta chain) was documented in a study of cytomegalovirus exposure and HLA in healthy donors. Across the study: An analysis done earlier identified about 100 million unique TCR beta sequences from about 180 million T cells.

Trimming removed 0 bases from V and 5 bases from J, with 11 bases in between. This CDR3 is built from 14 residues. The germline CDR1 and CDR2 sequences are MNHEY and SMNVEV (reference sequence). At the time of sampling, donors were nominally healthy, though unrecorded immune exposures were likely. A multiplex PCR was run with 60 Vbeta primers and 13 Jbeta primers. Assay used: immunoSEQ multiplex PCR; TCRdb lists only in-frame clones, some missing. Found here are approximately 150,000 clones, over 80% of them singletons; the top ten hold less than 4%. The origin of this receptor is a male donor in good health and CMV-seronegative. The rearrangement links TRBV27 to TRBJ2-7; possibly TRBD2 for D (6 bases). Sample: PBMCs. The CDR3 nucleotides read TGTGCCAGCAGTTTATCTCGGGAGCTGAACGAGCAGTACTTC. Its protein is CASSLSRELNEQYF.